The present entry profiles one T cell receptor (beta chain) with its context. The clone's antigen remains unknown. Base qualities are not at hand, and no much larger clone is one base apart. The library was obtained by the immunoSEQ multiplex PCR assay. For the multiplex PCR, a mixture combining 60 forward primers for TCR Vbeta segments and 13 reverse primers for TCR Jbeta segments was used. The CDR3 region of rearranged TCR beta genes was amplified from genomic DNA by a multiplex PCR assay. Amplified TCR beta libraries were sequenced as 87-base-pair reads on the Illumina HiSeq System. The source study handled its data this way. Across the 640 or so repertoires, a later analysis counted around 80 million unique TCR beta chains, 9.5 million to 12 million of which were shared by at least two donors. A nearest-neighbor algorithm error-corrected the raw reads and collapsed the reads into unique sequences, merging closely related sequences to remove PCR and sequencing errors. CDR3 sequences were aligned to IMGT reference sequences to assign V, D and J gene segments. For a sequence to be retained, at least a six-nucleotide match to both a V gene segment and a J gene segment was required. A rearrangement was called productive if the CDR3 had no stop codons and remained in frame with V and J, and every other rearrangement was called non-productive. Following IMGT convention, CDR3 was defined as the stretch from the second conserved V-encoded cysteine up to the conserved J-encoded phenylalanine. The earlier analysis of about 590 of the donors excluded sequences that lacked an unambiguous match to a single V gene segment. In an earlier analysis of 587 of the donors, a V segment was called functional when productive rearrangements were above 56.7%, and segregating when the standard deviation between donors exceeded 5%. A statistical classification framework was built to diagnose cytomegalovirus status from the catalog of TCR beta chain sequences. A later analysis assigned V and J genes by comparing TCR nucleotide sequences with IMGT/GENE-DB human TR gene sequences. A later analysis assigned CDR3 sequences and most-parsimonious VDJ recombination scenarios with the TCRdist pipeline. In a later analysis, each TCR beta chain was defined by its CDR3 amino acid sequence together with its V-gene family, and reads lacking a unique V-gene family were excluded. To address suspected cross-contamination and a sequencing artifact, a later analysis removed around 590 highly shared, low-generation-probability nucleotide sequences. For each public chain, a later analysis derived a clonal expansion index from normalized ranks of inferred template counts within each repertoire. In a later analysis, generation probabilities were computed using a VDJ recombination model fitted to out-of-frame rearrangements, and the results were checked against IGoR. In a later analysis, TCR-TCR, TCR-HLA and TCR-CMV co-occurrence was scored with hypergeometric tests, and a repertoire-size bias correction was applied to TCR pairs. A later analysis estimated false discovery rates by permuting HLA or CMV assignments 20 times. In a later analysis, co-occurring TCRs were grouped with DBSCAN, and TCRdist sequence similarity was added when clustering was performed within HLA-allele-positive subsets. Repertoires with fewer than 30,000 or more than 120,000 public chains were left out of co-occurrence clustering, as were about five repertoires with anomalous nucleotide sharing. Here the immuneACCESS table is served through TCRdb, limited to in-frame sequences with V and J called. Missing clones are a known gap in these copies; in checked studies unresolved V genes cover under half, and the rest lacks a known reason. The V and J calls and clone size come from that table; D and trimming were worked out from the DNA. For this sample there are 150,000 to 200,000 clones; roughly 82% appear just once. The ten largest clones take up around 0.52% of the sample.

The cohort was made up of roughly 670 healthy bone marrow donors. All cohort members were sampled while nominally healthy, although unrecorded immune exposures were likely present. The donor was CMV seronegative and was included in the group of around 320 seronegative cohort members. A peripheral blood sample was provided by each donor, and peripheral blood mononuclear cells were used for TCR beta sequencing. The Qiagen DNeasy Blood Extraction Kit was used to extract genomic DNA from the blood cell samples. The CDR3, cysteine through phenylalanine, is 13 amino acids long. Only CDR3 DNA remains: 39 bases, in frame from the first base. At the junction V is shortened by 1 base and J by 6 bases, with 6 bases in between. According to the germline V gene, CDR1 reads SGHVS and CDR2 reads FQNEAQ. The data are from a study of cytomegalovirus exposure and HLA in healthy donors (dated by TCRdb to about 2017). Regarding the research as a whole: An earlier analysis of about 560 of the donors reported 276 Gb of sequence data and 117 million unique TCR beta sequences obtained from around 190 million T cells. Around 320 gigabases of sequencing data and approximately 84 million unique TCR sequences were included in an early release covering 550 to 650 HLA-typed donors. Of the 300 to 500 genotyped donors, less than 85% were placed in the genetic ancestry cluster associated with self-reported Caucasian donors. The study aimed to test whether cataloging public T cell receptors could reveal signatures of past pathogen exposure. The study used immunosequencing to profile the T cell repertoires of under 700 subjects and linked those repertoires to cytomegalovirus serostatus. A separate validation cohort of 100 to 150 different subjects was used in addition to the approximately 610-subject first cohort. To predict cytomegalovirus infection status, the study brought together high-throughput TCR immunosequencing, statistical association of individual TCRs with disease status, and machine learning. A later analysis re-examined previously published TCR beta repertoires from 600 to 700 donors and added high-resolution HLA genotyping to investigate patterns of TCR occurrence. Rather than drawing on any new phenotypic data, the later analysis identified candidate immune exposures from TCR beta sequences and the way those sequences occurred across donors. An earlier analysis of approximately 640 of the donors applied high-throughput TCR beta sequencing to assess whether each TCR beta V gene segment acted as functional or pseudogenic. Donor age, sex, ethnicity and CMV serostatus were collected together with the repertoire data. Genome-wide SNP genotypes for about 60% of the 666 donors were used in a later genetic analysis, which treated that subset as a discovery cohort. All discovery cohort repertoires had been generated on a single sequencing platform. HLA typing included class I and class II loci at four-digit resolution. Typing coverage varied by locus: roughly 620-640 donors for A, B, C, DRB1 and DQB1; more than 500 for DQA1; over 600 for DPA1; under 490 for DPB1. Four or five DR-DQ haplotypes were handled as single units for association and clustering, since linkage in the cohort was strong. Across approximately 420 genotyped donors of the cohort, an average of approximately 220,000 unique TCR beta nucleotide sequences per donor were sequenced, and roughly 20% of those sequences were non-productive. What the research found in general, with its limitations: In a later analysis, most CMV-associated TCR beta chains were found to appear HLA-restricted, with HLA associations seemingly driven largely by CMV exposure. When HLA alleles, especially DR and DQ, strongly co-occurred, attributing TCR associations to individual alleles was difficult. Correlated functional status among segregating V segments might reflect linkage disequilibrium, but an unknown experimental factor could not be ruled out. Compared with equally common non-associated chains, HLA-associated TCR beta chains in a later analysis were more clonally expanded and had lower generation probabilities. The sequencing pipeline was judged likely to have produced a cluster of highly shared sequence variants as a technical artifact. A further reported finding was that TCR beta sequences accurately predicted the HLA-A and HLA-B alleles for most subjects in the first cohort. The only immune exposure information available for the cohort was CMV serostatus. Roughly uniform sequencing depth across donors was assumed in presence/absence analyses, although this assumption may not hold. Some 15 rarely observed V segments, including chromosome 9 orphons, were excluded from the earlier analysis of a few hundred of the donors because counts were too low. Some IMGT-functional V segments, including TRBV6-2 and TRBV6-3, could not be told apart with the 87-base-pair reads, so those segments were excluded. The authors suggested that the approach could potentially be extended to other disease states and immunological phenotypes. V-gene and J-gene trimming of TCR beta chains was associated with a missense DCLRE1C variant in a later genetic analysis, and the association was replicated in an independent cohort. The classifier was reported to diagnose cytomegalovirus status with high specificity and sensitivity in both the original cohort and the validation cohort. Most TCR sequences were seen in very few donors, while some public TCRs were found in many individuals. In this cohort, only TCR beta chains were sequenced, and detectable features were limited by the absence of alpha or paired-chain data. In vitro tests confirmed that a few of the cytomegalovirus-associated TCR beta chains recognize cytomegalovirus antigens. A later analysis associated 15,000 or so TCR beta sequences with specific HLA alleles at a false discovery rate of 0.05. In a later analysis, the rate of TCR association differed among HLA loci, with DRB1 alleles having the most associated TCRs and HLA-C alleles having the fewest. A later analysis reported that several top co-occurrence clusters appeared linked to parvovirus B19, influenza, CMV and Epstein-Barr virus. Because HLA typing was unavailable for some donors at each locus, only the typed subset was used in association tests. In an earlier analysis of about 600 of the donors, most TCR beta V segments appeared in productive rearrangements about 87% or about 30% of the time, broadly matching IMGT annotations. In a later genetic analysis, fewer N-insertions in productive TCRs were reported among donors in an Asian-associated ancestry cluster than the 666-donor mean. The study gave a list of more than 150 TCR beta chains associated with cytomegalovirus.

The rearrangement combines TRBV7-8 with TRBJ1-4; the D gene is possibly TRBD1, with 5 bases matching. Sequenced: PBMCs. This clonotype originated in a woman between 45 and 65 years old in good health and CMV-seronegative. At the DNA level, the sequence is TGTGCCAGCAGCTTAGGGACATATGAAAAACTGTTTTTT. The translation is CASSLGTYEKLFF.